This TCR beta chain was profiled in a study of lung T cells in sarcoidosis with Löfgren's syndrome. About the study: In sarcoidosis, CD4+ T cells accumulate in bronchoalveolar lavage fluid. Regarding the study as a whole: Shared TRAV12-1 and TRBV2 CDR3 motifs were reported across several patients. TRAV12-1 preferentially paired with TRBV2, with homologous CDR3s.

TCRdb used MiXCR to reprocess the reads, holding one entry per CDR3 protein. The table lists 7,000 to 9,500 distinct CDR3 sequences, around 21% of them singletons. V lost 3 bases to trimming and J lost 11 bases; unmatched junction nucleotides: 8. Germline V gene lookup returns CDR1 SGHTA and CDR2 FQGNSA. The CDR3 runs 13 residues. This clonotype rates as medium-sized (0.01 to 0.1%). Antigen specificity is unknown. The sequencing sample was made of CD4+ T cells from bronchoalveolar lavage fluid. The rearrangement uses TRBV7-2 and TRBJ1-1; TRBD1 aligns across 8 bases. This clonotype was sampled from a human donor with sarcoidosis (Löfgren's syndrome or another form), or a control subject (not recorded which). CDR3 sequence reads: CASSFGQGNVAFF. In DNA, the CDR3 is TGTGCCAGCAGCTTTGGACAGGGAAACGTGGCTTTCTTT.